This T cell receptor (beta chain) was identified during a study of T cells in Graves' hyperthyroidism and ophthalmopathy. In its sample, this clonotype was seen many times. From germline, CDR1 is ENHRY and CDR2 SYGVKD. The CDR3 totals 14 residues. The V gene lost 2 bases and the J gene lost 3 bases, with 8 bases spanning the gap. Newly diagnosed hyperthyroidism patients aged 18 to 65 years had disease lasting under 2 months. Amplification of TCR beta CDR3 regions was performed using RNA transcripts as template. Primed by the HTBI set, a first-round RT-PCR was run on the TCR CDR3. In TCRdb, the multiplex PCR reads were re-called with MiXCR into one record per CDR3 protein. The sample has more than 650,000 distinct CDR3 sequences, approximately 14% seen once; the top ten hold about 9.4%.

Sequenced material: blood. The chain carries TRBV10-3 and TRBJ2-1; D is uncertain. This sequence was found in a woman between 18 and 30 years old with Graves' hyperthyroidism. The CDR3 DNA reads TGTGCCATCAGTGAGCGGGCTTTCTACAATGAGCAGTTCTTC. Its protein is CAISERAFYNEQFF.